The rows below give T cell receptor beta chains drawn from one sample of a study of T-cell reconstitution after alpha-beta-depleted transplantation in children. MiXCR was run by TCRdb on the PCR reads, yielding one entry per CDR3 protein. Of roughly 250,000 distinct CDR3 sequences in the sample, roughly 8.2% were seen once. The source was PBMCs, mostly from graft donor cells, collected 180 days after TCRalphabeta/CD19-depleted stem cell transplant. The receptors were sampled from a male patient between 10 and 17 years old who had a stem cell transplant for acute lymphoblastic leukemia, so the T cells may come from the graft donor. Both conserved end residues are trimmed from each CDR3. For some rows the clone size is stated as once, few or many, or as a class when expanded; others skip it.

j_gene	abundance	v_gene	CDR3aa
TRBJ1-3	many	TRBV6-5	ASRGWSGNTIY
TRBJ2-1	many	TRBV12-3/TRBV12-4	ASSGPRDPYNEQF
TRBJ2-2	NA	TRBV3-1	ASSQLPLLGTNTGELF
TRBJ2-7	many	TRBV10-3	AIQTGGYEQY
TRBJ2-3	many	TRBV5-1	ASSLATSGGAHTQY
TRBJ2-3	many	TRBV14	ASSPTGPSTDTQY
TRBJ2-2	NA	TRBV11-2	ASSLRVYTGELF
TRBJ2-7	many	TRBV5-5	ASSLGQVYEQY
TRBJ2-3	many	TRBV29-1	SVESGRERDTQY
TRBJ1-2	NA	TRBV6-5	ASSYSQAYGYT
TRBJ2-7	many	TRBV20-1	SARGFSGGSSYEQY
TRBJ2-1	many	TRBV29-1	STAGGRYNEQF
TRBJ1-1	many	TRBV29-1	SVAIIQGTQAF
TRBJ1-1	many	TRBV10-3	AIRATLLNTEAF
TRBJ1-5	many	TRBV16	ASSQSRTGGVNQPQH
TRBJ2-1	many	TRBV29-1	SVRGGRYNEQF